This T cell receptor delta chain was captured in a study of gamma-delta T cells after stem cell transplantation. TCRdb fed the RT-PCR reads into CATT to redo clone calling. The table includes 1,500 to 2,000 delta-chain clones, just under 50% detected once. Germline V gene data show CDR1 as GEAIGNYY and CDR2 as EKD. The germline V and J ends were trimmed by 0 bases and 5 bases, with 19 bases remaining between them. This CDR3 has 19 amino acids. The V gene is TRDV2, the J gene TRDJ3; TRDD2 might be the D (5 bases). This TCR derives from a human donor. It is not recorded whose cells these are; they may come from a transplant donor. Sequencing was done on a sample of gamma-delta T cells. CDR3 DNA sequence: TGTGCCTGTGACACCGCAGGACCCTACTCTTTGGGGGACACCCGACAGATGTTTTTC. This sequence encodes CACDTAGPYSLGDTRQMFF.